This is a list of T cell receptor beta chains from one sample in a study of blood T cell repertoires in COVID-19. The protocol was immunoSEQ multiplex PCR, while the TCRdb copy is restricted to in-frame clones and leaves out a portion. This table holds a few hundred thousand clones, about nine tenths found once. Material: peripheral blood. Receptors were obtained from a woman aged 25 to 39 with active or convalescent COVID-19. CDR3s include the opening cysteine and the closing phenylalanine or tryptophan. The D gene is left open where the match is weak. Some rows mark clone size as missing; the rest say once, few, many or name a class of expanded clone.

j_gene	d_gene	abundance	v_gene	CDR3aa	CDR3nt
TRBJ2-3	NA	once	TRBV6-5	CASSIRQAFRDTQYF	TGTGCCAGCAGTATCCGACAGGCATTTAGGGATACGCAGTATTTT
TRBJ2-5	TRBD2	NA	TRBV30	CAWSVGTSEETQYF	TGTGCCTGGAGTGTAGGGACTAGCGAAGAGACCCAGTACTTC
TRBJ1-5	NA	NA	TRBV7-2	CASSFPGHNQPQHF	TGTGCCAGCAGCTTCCCGGGACACAATCAGCCCCAGCATTTT
TRBJ1-5	NA	NA	TRBV28	CASSLTGQPQHF	TGTGCCAGCAGTTTAACAGGGCAGCCCCAGCATTTT
TRBJ1-1	NA	NA	TRBV24-1	CATSDRGDPEAFF	TGTGCCACCAGTGACCGCGGGGATCCTGAAGCTTTCTTT
TRBJ2-2	NA	NA	TRBV6-6	CASRSGLSNTGELFF	TGTGCCAGCAGGTCGGGACTCTCGAACACCGGGGAGCTGTTTTTT
TRBJ1-5	NA	NA	TRBV7-2	CASSRRATMNNQPQHF	TGTGCCAGCAGCCGCAGGGCAACGATGAACAATCAGCCCCAGCATTTT
TRBJ2-7	NA	NA	TRBV4-3	CASSQDRGLRLEQYF	TGCGCCAGCAGCCAAGATAGGGGACTGAGACTCGAGCAGTACTTC
TRBJ1-2	TRBD1	NA	TRBV7-9	CASSQDRGQDGYTF	TGTGCCAGCAGCCAGGACAGGGGGCAAGATGGCTACACCTTC
TRBJ2-7	TRBD2	NA	TRBV7-8	CASSFGAGGISSYEQYF	TGTGCCAGCAGCTTCGGGGCGGGGGGAATTAGCTCCTACGAGCAGTACTTC
TRBJ1-1	NA	NA	TRBV6-4	CASRAGNLAAFF	TGTGCCAGCAGGGCGGGGAACTTAGCAGCTTTCTTT
TRBJ1-5	NA	NA	TRBV27	CASSHRKDTIWPQHF	TGTGCCAGCAGCCACAGAAAGGACACAATATGGCCCCAGCATTTT
TRBJ2-3	NA	NA	TRBV12-3/TRBV12-4	CASSPIGADTQYF	TGTGCCAGCAGTCCCATCGGAGCAGATACGCAGTATTTT
TRBJ2-7	NA	NA	TRBV3-1/TRBV3-2	CASTIGGRDEQYF	TGTGCCAGCACCATCGGGGGGCGGGACGAGCAGTACTTC
TRBJ2-1	NA	NA	TRBV6-1	CASSESGLGSYNEQFF	TGTGCCAGCAGTGAATCAGGGCTCGGCTCCTACAATGAGCAGTTCTTC
TRBJ1-2	NA	once	TRBV13	CASSLGGGGNPYGYTF	TGTGCCAGCAGCTTAGGCGGCGGGGGAAATCCCTATGGCTACACCTTC
TRBJ2-7	TRBD1	once	TRBV2	CASSEAGTATSYEQYF	TGTGCCAGCAGTGAAGCGGGGACAGCGACCTCCTACGAGCAGTACTTC
TRBJ1-1	NA	NA	TRBV27	CASSLSFHAVGENTEAFF	TGTGCCAGCAGTTTATCATTCCACGCCGTAGGGGAGAACACTGAAGCTTTCTTT
TRBJ2-1	TRBD2	once	TRBV5-1	CASSLGSGGSYNEQFF	TGCGCCAGCAGCTTGGGATCGGGGGGCTCCTACAATGAGCAGTTCTTC
TRBJ1-6	TRBD1	NA	TRBV2	CASSDRQGSIDSPLHF	TGTGCCAGCAGTGACCGACAGGGGAGTATTGATTCACCCCTCCACTTT
TRBJ2-1	NA	NA	TRBV7-2	CASSLRGYNEQFF	TGTGCCAGCAGCTTAAGGGGCTACAATGAGCAGTTCTTC
TRBJ2-1	TRBD1	NA	TRBV30	CAWSTQDRGDFNEQFF	TGTGCCTGGAGCACGCAGGACAGGGGGGACTTCAATGAGCAGTTCTTC
TRBJ2-3	TRBD1	NA	TRBV5-1	CASSWGRTGGVDTQYF	TGCGCCAGCAGCTGGGGTCGGACAGGGGGTGTCGATACGCAGTATTTT
TRBJ2-5	NA	NA	TRBV11-2	CASSLAGGPQETQYF	TGTGCCAGCAGCTTAGCGGGGGGCCCACAAGAGACCCAGTACTTC
TRBJ2-1	TRBD2	NA	TRBV6-1	CASSEVLAGGYEQFF	TGTGCCAGCAGTGAAGTCCTAGCGGGGGGCTATGAGCAGTTCTTC
TRBJ2-7	NA	few	TRBV7-2	CASRRAGTPYEQYF	TGTGCCAGCAGGCGCGCCGGGACACCCTACGAGCAGTACTTC
TRBJ1-1	NA	NA	TRBV5-1	CASSPPPVNTEAFF	TGCGCCAGCAGCCCCCCCCCAGTGAACACTGAAGCTTTCTTT
TRBJ1-2	NA	NA	TRBV11-2	CASSLSEYYGYTF	TGTGCCAGCAGCTTGTCAGAATACTATGGCTACACCTTC
TRBJ1-2	TRBD1	NA	TRBV5-8	CASSFTRGQETYGYTF	TGTGCCAGCAGTTTCACCCGGGGACAGGAAACCTATGGCTACACCTTC
TRBJ2-2	TRBD1	NA	TRBV30	CAWSVQGTGELFF	TGTGCCTGGAGTGTACAGGGGACCGGGGAGCTGTTTTTT